The clone carrying this T cell receptor beta chain qualifies as medium-sized. Its antigen is not identified. The CDR3 has 15 amino acids. The germline V gene encodes CDR1 MNHEY and CDR2 SVGEGT. V was pared by 4 bases and J by 1 base, with 13 bases between. As to time point: sample taken at primary tumor resection. Donors were 72 untreated early-stage non-small cell lung cancer patients. Each CDR3 protein is one row after TCRdb ran MiXCR on the 5' RACE reads. The sample consists of 3,500 to 5,500 distinct CDR3 sequences, approximately 6.1% of them appearing once. This entry is derived from a study of spatial heterogeneity in lung cancer. Overall study findings and caveats: In tumors, expanded intratumoral alpha and beta TCR counts tracked mutation counts.

The clonotype was recovered from a male donor with early-stage non-small cell lung cancer. Sequenced here: lung tumor tissue, sampled at surgery. This chain uses TRBV6-2 or TRBV6-3 with TRBJ2-5; the D gene is possibly TRBD2 (6 bases). CDR3 coding DNA: TGTGCCAGCAGTTCGGGACTTCTTATCCAAGAGACCCAGTACTTC. Translating it yields CASSSGLLIQETQYF.